The 29 T cell receptor beta chains below all came from one sample that was sequenced in a study of OX40 agonist ivuxolimab in advanced cancers. Profiled with immunoSEQ multiplex PCR; TCRdb holds only in-frame clones, not every one. The repertoire holds 70,000 or so clones, with approximately 92% as singletons. This material consisted of CD4+ or CD8+ T cells sorted from blood, taken in a trial of the OX40 agonist ivuxolimab. The receptors here all came from an adult with an advanced solid tumor such as melanoma, head and neck, liver or kidney cancer.

J is TRBJ1-4 and V is TRBV30; maybe TRBD1 (5 bases). This CDR3 region has 15 residues. The germline gives CDR1 GTSNPN, CDR2 SVGIG (reference sequence). Trimming removed 3 bases at V and 3 bases at J, with 14 bases between. The CDR3 is CAWRQSREANEKLFF. The CDR3 region has the DNA TGTGCCTGGAGGCAATCCAGGGAGGCTAATGAAAAACTGTTTTTT. The variable domain in full, with the rest retrieved from reference TRBV30 and TRBJ1-4, is SQTIHQWPATLVQPVGSPLSLECTVEGTSNPNLYWYRQAAGRGLQLLFYSVGIGQISSEVPQNLSASRPQDRQFILSSKKLLLSDSGFYLCAWRQSREANEKLFFGSGTQLSVL.

The chain recombines TRBV19 with TRBJ2-5; D assignment may be TRBD1 or TRBD2 (5 bases each). This CDR3 is built from 15 residues. The V end lost 3 bases, the J end lost 5 bases, and 16 bases lay between the germline ends. Per the germline V gene, CDR1 is LNHDA and CDR2 is SQIVND (reference sequence). CDR3 DNA sequence: TGTGCCAGTAGTATCGGGTGGGTTGAGGGGGAGACCCAGTACTTC. This sequence encodes CASSIGWVEGETQYF.

V is TRBV30 and J is TRBJ2-1; D is unresolved. Deletions cut 4 bases from V and 1 base from J, with 8 bases between. Germline CDR1 reads GTSNPN; CDR2 reads SVGIG (reference sequence). This CDR3 spans 13 amino acids. For the CDR3, the DNA is TGTGCCTGGAAGGGATATTCCTACAATGAGCAGTTCTTC. Protein: CAWKGYSYNEQFF.

The V gene is TRBV15, the J gene TRBJ1-5; no reliable D call. Trimming removed 4 bases at V and 1 base at J, with 8 bases between. CDR3 length: 14 amino acids. Germline values: CDR1 LNHNV, CDR2 YYDKDF (reference sequence). DNA for the CDR3: TGTGCCACCAGCAAGGGTGAGAGCAATCAGCCCCAGCATTTT. Residues: CATSKGESNQPQHF.

This clone has a handful of counts. The chain couples TRBV2 to TRBJ2-3; maybe TRBD1 (5 bases). CDR3 length: 15 residues. The V gene's germline CDR1 is SNHLY and CDR2 FYNNEI. The V and J ends lost 7 bases and 1 base respectively, with 15 bases between them. The CDR3 spells CASTLAGAGTDTQYF. The DNA for the CDR3 is TGTGCCAGCACCCTTGCTGGGGCGGGCACAGATACGCAGTATTTT.

This rearrangement joins TRBV27 to TRBJ2-5; 7 bases map to TRBD1. Per germline, CDR1 MNHEY and CDR2 SMNVEV (reference sequence). Trimming cost V 3 bases and J 5 bases; bases outside gene matches: 9. The CDR3 has 15 residues. The CDR3 loop reads CASSFDRVPRETQYF. CDR3 sequence (DNA): TGTGCCAGCAGTTTCGACAGGGTTCCACGTGAGACCCAGTACTTC.

The chain is built from TRBV5-1 and TRBJ2-2; 8 bases match TRBD1. Per germline, CDR1 SGHRS and CDR2 YFSETQ. The CDR3 is made up of 14 amino acids. Trimming took 6 bases from V and 3 from J; bases not matched to a gene: 4. The CDR3 is CASTRQGYTGELFF. The CDR3 coding sequence is TGCGCCAGCACAAGACAGGGGTACACCGGGGAGCTGTTTTTT. The entire variable domain, with the rest obtained from reference TRBV5-1 and TRBJ2-2, is as follows: KAGVTQTPRYLIKTRGQQVTLSCSPISGHRSVSWYQQTPGQGLQFLFEYFSETQRNKGNFPGRFSGRQFSNSRSEMNVSTLELGDSALYLCASTRQGYTGELFFGEGSRLTVL.

This clone has more than one count but fewer than ten. V and J are TRBV30 and TRBJ1-5; 12 nucleotides agree with TRBD1. The junction had 9 bases not matched to a gene; V was cut back by 2 bases and J by 7 bases. This CDR3 contains 16 residues. Looked up from germline, CDR1 is GTSNPN and CDR2 is SVGIG (reference sequence). CDR3 bases: TGTGCCTGGAGTTCGGGGACAGGGGGCTTCAGACAGCCCCAGCATTTT. The encoded protein is CAWSSGTGGFRQPQHF.

V usage is TRBV27 and J usage is TRBJ1-4; D ambiguous. V lost 0 bases and J lost 8, with 13 bases in between. CDR1 and CDR2 from the germline V gene are MNHEY and SMNVEV (reference sequence). CDR3 length equals 15 residues. The CDR3 loop reads CASSLSLGGVEKLFF. CDR3 nucleotide sequence: TGTGCCAGCAGTTTATCGCTGGGTGGGGTGGAAAAACTGTTTTTT.

Only one count was recorded for this clone. The V and J genes are TRBV7-2 and TRBJ2-1, with D possibly being TRBD1 or TRBD2 (5 bases each). V lost 0 bases and J 4 bases, leaving 10 bases between the germline ends. Germline-derived CDR1 and CDR2 are SGHTA and FQGNSA. CDR3 length: 15 residues. The CDR3: CASSLAPGGYNEQFF. The CDR3 region has the DNA TGTGCCAGCAGCTTAGCGCCTGGGGGTTACAATGAGCAGTTCTTC.

This sequence joins TRBV5-1 and TRBJ2-3; TRBD2 matches at 7 bases. Germline CDR1 reads SGHRS; CDR2 reads YFSETQ. Germline trimming cut 0 bases from V and 5 bases from J; bases unmatched to any gene: 9. The length of the CDR3 is 16 residues. CDR3 nucleotides: TGCGCCAGCAGCTTGGCAGCTAGCGGTACTGAAGATACGCAGTATTTT. Residues: CASSLAASGTEDTQYF. Variable domain in full (rest from reference TRBV5-1 and TRBJ2-3): KAGVTQTPRYLIKTRGQQVTLSCSPISGHRSVSWYQQTPGQGLQFLFEYFSETQRNKGNFPGRFSGRQFSNSRSEMNVSTLELGDSALYLCASSLAASGTEDTQYFGPGTRLTVL.

In nucleotides, the CDR3 is TGCGCCAGCAGCCGGGACTACCCGAACACCGGGGAGCTGTTTTTT. Translating it yields CASSRDYPNTGELFF. The V and J genes are TRBV4-1 and TRBJ2-2; 7 positions match TRBD2. This CDR3 is 15 amino acids long. Looked up from germline, CDR1 is MGHRA and CDR2 is YSYEKL. V lost 4 bases to trimming and J lost 0 bases; unmatched junction nucleotides: 2.

The V call is TRBV5-1, the J call TRBJ2-7; no firm D call. CDR1 is SGHRS and CDR2 is YFSETQ in the germline V gene. V was pared by 0 bases and J by 6 bases, with 22 bases between. The CDR3 totals 17 residues. The CDR3 nucleotides are TGCGCCAGCAGCTTGGTAGATGGTACTACTTACCTGAGCGAGCAGTACTTC. It specifies CASSLVDGTTYLSEQYF.

The chain joins TRBV5-6 to TRBJ1-5; the match to TRBD1 covers 7 bases. Germline values: CDR1 SGHDT, CDR2 YYEEEE. The CDR3 totals 18 residues. Trimming cost V 4 bases and J 0 bases; bases outside gene matches: 13. The CDR3 loop is CASSRFQGGQASNQPQHF. CDR3 nucleotide sequence: TGTGCCAGCAGCCGTTTCCAGGGAGGACAGGCTAGCAATCAGCCCCAGCATTTT. Full variable domain (missing parts from reference TRBV5-6 and TRBJ1-5): DAGVTQSPTHLIKTRGQQVTLRCSPKSGHDTVSWYQQALGQGPQFIFQYYEEEERQRGNFPDRFSGHQFPNYSSELNVNALLLGDSALYLCASSRFQGGQASNQPQHFGDGTRLSIL.

This clone was recorded once. The J gene is TRBJ2-1, the V gene TRBV2, with 10 bases matching TRBD1. The CDR3 spans 15 residues. The V segment lost 5 bases and the J segment 3 bases; nucleotides outside the gene matches: 4. The germline gives CDR1 SNHLY, CDR2 FYNNEI. CDR3 region: CASSKGQGNYNEQFF. Here the CDR3 DNA reads TGTGCCAGCAGTAAGGGACAGGGGAACTACAATGAGCAGTTCTTC. Looking up the rest from reference TRBV2 and TRBJ2-1 gives the full variable domain: EPEVTQTPSHQVTQMGQEVILRCVPISNHLYFYWYRQILGQKVEFLVSFYNNEISEKSEIFDDQFSVERPDGSNFTLKIRSTKLEDSAMYFCASSKGQGNYNEQFFGPGTRLTVL.

This clone was picked up one time. The sample carries other DNA sequences with the same CDR3. The chain links TRBV28 to TRBJ1-3, with a weak D call TRBD1 (5 bases). Germline V gene lookup returns CDR1 MDHEN and CDR2 SYDVKM. Deletions cut 4 bases from V and 2 bases from J, with 9 bases between. The CDR3 runs to 14 residues. CDR3 nucleotides: TGTGCCAGCAGTTCCGGGGGGGCTGGAAACACCATATATTTT. It translates to CASSSGGAGNTIYF.

This chain uses TRBV5-1 with TRBJ2-4, with D possibly called TRBD1 or TRBD2 (5 bases each). The V and J ends lost 3 bases and 8 bases respectively, with 12 bases between them. This CDR3 comprises 13 residues. Germline values: CDR1 SGHRS, CDR2 YFSETQ. The DNA for the CDR3 is TGCGCCAGCAGCTCCCTGAGAGGGGACATTCAGTACTTC. Protein sequence: CASSSLRGDIQYF.

This clone was observed once. This chain links TRBV7-9 with TRBJ2-3; D unresolved. The CDR3 has 10 amino acids. V lost 11 bases and J lost 3, with 6 bases in between. Germline V gene data show CDR1 as SEHNR and CDR2 as FQNEAQ (reference sequence). The CDR3 DNA reads TGTGCCGGTCAGACAGATACGCAGTATTTT. Its translation is CAGQTDTQYF. Using reference TRBV7-9 and TRBJ2-3 for the parts outside the CDR3, the full variable domain is DTGVSQNPRHKITKRGQNVTFRCDPISEHNRLYWYRQTLGQGPEFLTYFQNEAQLEKSRLLSDRFSAERPKGSFSTLEIQRTEQGDSAMYLCAGQTDTQYFGPGTRLTVL.

The chain links TRBV27 to TRBJ2-5; TRBD1 is a possible D gene (5 bases). V shed 5 bases and J shed 7 bases, with 8 bases lying between them. CDR3 size: 11 residues. Germline V gives CDR1 MNHEY, CDR2 SMNVEV (reference sequence). CDR3 DNA: TGTGCCAGCAGTCAGGGTTGGACCCAGTACTTC. Translated, it gives CASSQGWTQYF.

J is TRBJ2-2 and V is TRBV4-2, with D uncertain. CDR3 length: 16 amino acids. The V and J ends lost 1 base and 2 bases respectively, with 11 bases between them. Germline CDR1 LGHNA, CDR2 YNFKEQ. In nucleotides, the CDR3 is TGTGCCAGCAGCCAAGGGTTTGGGTCAAACACCGGGGAGCTGTTTTTT. This gives the protein CASSQGFGSNTGELFF.

The chain recombines TRBV6-1 with TRBJ2-5, with D perhaps TRBD1 or TRBD2 (6 bases each). Gene TRBJ2-7 matches the end of the DNA better, so the J call may be wrong. The CDR3 has 16 residues. Per germline, CDR1 MNHNS and CDR2 SASEGT. CDR3 region: CASSERGVNGVYEQYF. In nucleotides, the CDR3 is TGTGCCAGCAGTGAAAGGGGGGTGAACGGGGTCTACGAGCAGTACTTC.

The gene calls are TRBV18 and TRBJ2-7; unclear D gene. This CDR3 spans 14 amino acids. V was shortened by 3 bases and J by 4 bases, with 13 bases between the two germline ends. The germline V gene encodes CDR1 KGHSH and CDR2 LQKENI. The CDR3 spells CASSPSRPAYEQYF. CDR3 bases: TGTGCCAGCTCACCTTCACGGCCCGCTTACGAGCAGTACTTC.

J is TRBJ1-1 and V is TRBV5-1; D is ambiguous. Germline CDR1 reads SGHRS; CDR2 reads YFSETQ. This CDR3 is 15 amino acids long. V gave up 4 bases and J gave up 1 base, with 14 bases separating them. CDR3 in DNA: TGCGCCAGCAGCCTGGACGGCCAGGCGAACACTGAAGCTTTCTTT. Its protein is CASSLDGQANTEAFF.

V usage is TRBV7-6 and J usage is TRBJ2-5; 14 bases are a match to TRBD2. Per the germline V gene, CDR1 is SGHVS and CDR2 is FNYEAQ. After removal of 5 bases from V and 5 bases from J, the junction contained 16 bases not matched to a gene. CDR3 size: 19 residues. This chain's CDR3 is CASSIGLAGGGSHGETQYF. For the CDR3, the DNA is TGTGCCAGCAGCATTGGACTAGCGGGAGGAGGCTCTCATGGGGAGACCCAGTACTTC.

The CDR3 nucleotides read TGTGCCAGCAGTCCCCGGACAGGGGGTTCACCCCTCCACTTT. Translating it yields CASSPRTGGSPLHF. The chain joins TRBV14 to TRBJ1-6, with 10 bases lining up with TRBD1. J was trimmed by 9 bases and V by 6 bases; bases with no gene match: 5. This CDR3 has 14 amino acids. Germline values: CDR1 SGHDN, CDR2 FVKESK.

This clone occurred a few times. CDR3 sequence (DNA): TGTGCCTGGGGACAGGGAAACACCATATATTTT. Protein: CAWGQGNTIYF. This chain connects TRBV30 to TRBJ1-3, with D tentatively TRBD1 (6 bases). V gave up 5 bases and J gave up 4 bases, with 6 bases separating them. CDR1 is GTSNPN, CDR2 SVGIG, per germline (reference sequence). The CDR3 consists of 11 residues. Drawing the rest from reference TRBV30 and TRBJ1-3, the complete variable domain is SQTIHQWPATLVQPVGSPLSLECTVEGTSNPNLYWYRQAAGRGLQLLFYSVGIGQISSEVPQNLSASRPQDRQFILSSKKLLLSDSGFYLCAWGQGNTIYFGEGSWLTVV.

The chain uses TRBV19 and TRBJ1-2; D is possibly TRBD1 (6 bases). Germline loops: CDR1 LNHDA, CDR2 SQIVND (reference sequence). This CDR3 has 14 amino acids. The V end lost 7 bases, the J end lost 3 bases, and 15 bases lay between the germline ends. CDR3 sequence (DNA): TGTGCCAGTAAGTCTTCCGGGGGCTACTATGGCTACACCTTC. Its translation is CASKSSGGYYGYTF.

V usage is TRBV18 and J usage is TRBJ2-2; D unclear. Germline lookup yields CDR1 KGHSH and CDR2 LQKENI. V lost 3 bases, J lost 3 bases, and 8 bases lay in between. CDR3 length: 14 amino acids. The CDR3 region has the DNA TGTGCCAGCTCACCTAGACGGGACACCGGGGAGCTGTTTTTT. This encodes CASSPRRDTGELFF.

The chain employs TRBV2 and TRBJ1-3; no clear D gene. V was shortened by 7 bases and J by 4 bases, with 11 bases between the two germline ends. CDR1 is SNHLY and CDR2 is FYNNEI in the germline V gene. CDR3 length equals 13 residues. CDR3 sequence (DNA): TGTGCCAGCACCTTGAGCGTCGGAAACACCATATATTTT. This gives the protein CASTLSVGNTIYF.